This T cell receptor beta chain was sequenced for a study of OX40 agonist ivuxolimab in advanced cancers. Sequencing was performed with immunoSEQ multiplex PCR; in TCRdb, only in-frame clones are kept and a portion is missing. The top ten clones hold around 1.6% of a sample with about 96,000 clones, 90% of them seen once. With 0 bases removed from V and 7 bases from J, the gap between germline ends came to 16 bases. CDR3 length: 16 residues. Germline CDR1 and CDR2: SGHNT and YENEEA. Sample: CD4+ or CD8+ T cells sorted from blood, taken in a trial of the OX40 agonist ivuxolimab. The clonotype originates from an adult with an advanced solid tumor such as melanoma, head and neck, liver or kidney cancer. The chain combines TRBV11-3 with TRBJ2-4; a weak D match, TRBD1 (6 bases). The CDR3 loop reads CASSLDRIGTNNIQYF. The DNA of the CDR3 is TGTGCCAGCAGCTTAGATCGAATCGGGACAAATAACATTCAGTACTTC. Variable domain in full (rest from reference TRBV11-3 and TRBJ2-4): EAGVVQSPRYKIIEKKQPVAFWCNPISGHNTLYWYLQNLGQGPELLIRYENEEAVDDSQLPKDRFSAERLKGVDSTLKIQPAELGDSAVYLCASSLDRIGTNNIQYFGAGTRLSVL.